Sequencing of this T cell receptor (beta chain) was carried out in a study of response to subunit inactivated influenza vaccine. Study-wide results and caveats: It was the authors' suggestion that each seasonal influenza vaccination recruits few new T cells.

Germline CDR1 reads SGHKS; CDR2 reads YYEKEE (reference sequence). Trimming took 3 bases from V and 7 from J; bases not matched to a gene: 13. This CDR3 has 16 amino acids. TCRdb called the RT-PCR reads again in MiXCR, with one record for every CDR3 protein. This sample has roughly 570,000 distinct CDR3 sequences, with over 10% found just once. A few counts support this clonotype. Its antigen is still unknown. The sequence was collected from a man in his fifties who received an inactivated influenza vaccine. V gene TRBV5-5 combines with J gene TRBJ2-1; 7 bases align to TRBD1. The sample was PBMCs from blood, taken 40 to 50 days after vaccination. The CDR3 sequence is CASSYTGATLLNEQFF. CDR3 DNA: TGTGCCAGCAGCTACACAGGGGCCACGTTATTGAATGAGCAGTTCTTC.